The 9 T cell receptor beta chains in this list originate from one sample, sequenced in a study of cytotoxic CD8 clonotypes in ibrutinib-treated CLL (dated by TCRdb to about 2021). This specimen's time point label, interpreted: less than 30 months on ibrutinib. Receptors were amplified or captured by the immunoSEQ multiplex PCR assay. TCRdb holds this immuneACCESS table with in-frame rearrangements only. Some clones are missing; in checked studies, unresolved V genes explain under half, and the rest has no known cause. This sample comprises tens of thousands of clones, 70% to 90% of them detected only once. The ten largest clones take up about two fifths of the sample. The specimen was PBMCs, collected after 24 months of ibrutinib treatment. These receptors were taken from a human donor with chronic lymphocytic leukemia.

Concerning this clone itself: An end of the junction does not agree with germline; a read error may underlie this. V usage is TRBV19 and J usage is TRBJ2-3; unclear D gene. There are 13 residues in the CDR3. CDR1 is LNHDA and CDR2 is SQIVND in the germline V gene (reference sequence). The CDR3 here is CAGSYTITDTQYF. The CDR3 coding sequence is TGTGCCGGTAGCTACACGATTACAGATACGCAGTATTTT.

CDR3 DNA sequence: TGTGCCAGCTCACCGCAGGGGAGCGGGGAGCTGTTTTTT. Protein sequence: CASSPQGSGELFF. The V and J genes are TRBV18 and TRBJ2-2; TRBD1 is a possible D gene (6 bases). This CDR3 has 13 amino acids. The germline V and J ends were trimmed by 3 bases and 7 bases, with 9 bases remaining between them. CDR1 is KGHSH and CDR2 is LQKENI in the germline V gene.

The V and J genes are TRBV9 and TRBJ2-6; D not certain. V lost 5 bases and J lost 2, with 5 bases in between. In germline, CDR1 is SGDLS, CDR2 YYNGEE. The CDR3 length is 13 residues. The CDR3 is CASSQTGANVLTF. The CDR3 coding sequence is TGTGCCAGCAGTCAAACTGGGGCCAACGTCCTGACTTTC.

The V gene is TRBV7-2, the J gene TRBJ2-5; 9 positions match TRBD1. Germline V gene data show CDR1 as SGHTA and CDR2 as FQGNSA. Unmatched junction bases numbered 3, after V lost 1 base and J lost 6 bases. The CDR3 contains 14 residues. CDR3 sequence: CASSLGGTGKTQYF. CDR3 coding DNA: TGTGCCAGCAGCTTAGGTGGGACAGGGAAGACCCAGTACTTC.

This clone was observed a few times. V gene TRBV5-4 combines with J gene TRBJ2-1; 11 bases agree with TRBD2. J lost 8 bases, V lost 10 bases, and 8 bases had no gene match. Per germline, CDR1 SGHNT and CDR2 YYREEE (reference sequence). This CDR3 has 13 residues. The CDR3 bases are TGTGCCTCAAGGCTAGCGGGAGGTGATGAGCAGTTCTTC. This sequence encodes CASRLAGGDEQFF.

The chain recombines TRBV9 with TRBJ2-7; unclear D gene. Germline assignment: CDR1 SGDLS and CDR2 YYNGEE. Between the trimmed V and J ends, which lost 0 bases and 1 base, there was a span of 14 bases. This CDR3 is built from 16 residues. In DNA, the CDR3 is TGTGCCAGCAGCGTAGAGGGTAAAGCAGAATCCTACGAGCAGTACTTC. As protein: CASSVEGKAESYEQYF.

This chain links TRBV15 with TRBJ1-4; 7 bases are shared with TRBD1. Losses at the gene ends were 3 bases for V and 10 bases for J; bases not matched to a gene: 11. This CDR3 comprises 15 residues. Germline V lookup: CDR1 LNHNV, CDR2 YYDKDF (reference sequence). Written as DNA, the CDR3 is TGTGCCACCAGCAGGTCCCCAGGGGGAATCGGAAAACTGTTTTTT. Amino acid sequence: CATSRSPGGIGKLFF.

In this sample, this clone turned up a few times. The gene calls are TRBV19 and TRBJ1-1; D gene ambiguous. Germline V gene sequence: CDR1 LNHDA, CDR2 SQIVND (reference sequence). This CDR3 is 13 amino acids long. The ends were cut back, 7 bases at V and 2 bases at J, with 11 bases in the middle. The CDR3 coding sequence is TGTGCCAGTACCTTTGGCGTTAACACTGAAGCTTTCTTT. Protein: CASTFGVNTEAFF. The variable domain in full, completed from reference TRBV19 and TRBJ1-1, reads DGGITQSPKYLFRKEGQNVTLSCEQNLNHDAMYWYRQDPGQGLRLIYYSQIVNDFQKGDIAEGYSVSREKKESFPLTVTSAQKNPTAFYLCASTFGVNTEAFFGQGTRLTVV.

The CDR3 nucleotides are TGTGCCAGCTCACCACTTGCCATCACCGGGGAGCAGTACTTC. Its protein is CASSPLAITGEQYF. V is TRBV18 and J is TRBJ2-7; D is unresolved. With 1 base removed from V and 7 bases from J, the gap between germline ends came to 14 bases. This CDR3 region has 14 residues. The germline V gene has CDR1 KGHSH and CDR2 LQKENI.